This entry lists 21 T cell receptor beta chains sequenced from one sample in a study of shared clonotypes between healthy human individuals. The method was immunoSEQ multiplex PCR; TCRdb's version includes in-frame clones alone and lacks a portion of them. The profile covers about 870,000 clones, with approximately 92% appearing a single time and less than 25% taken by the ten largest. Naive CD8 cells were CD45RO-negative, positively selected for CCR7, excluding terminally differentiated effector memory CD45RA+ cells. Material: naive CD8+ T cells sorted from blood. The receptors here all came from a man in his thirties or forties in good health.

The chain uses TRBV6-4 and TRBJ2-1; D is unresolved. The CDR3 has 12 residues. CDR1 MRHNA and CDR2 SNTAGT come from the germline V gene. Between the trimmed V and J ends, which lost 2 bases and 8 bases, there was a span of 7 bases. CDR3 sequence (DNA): TGTGCCAGCAGTGACAACTCAGATGAGCAGTTCTTC. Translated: CASSDNSDEQFF.

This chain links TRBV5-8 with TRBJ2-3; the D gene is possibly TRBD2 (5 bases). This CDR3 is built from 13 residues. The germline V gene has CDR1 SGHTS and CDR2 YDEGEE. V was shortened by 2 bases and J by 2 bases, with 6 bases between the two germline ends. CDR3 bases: TGTGCCAGCAGCTTACTAGACACAGATACGCAGTATTTT. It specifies CASSLLDTDTQYF.

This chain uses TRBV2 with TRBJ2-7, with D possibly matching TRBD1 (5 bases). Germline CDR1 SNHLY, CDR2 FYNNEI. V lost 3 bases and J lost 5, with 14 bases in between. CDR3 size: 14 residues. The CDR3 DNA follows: TGTGCCAGCAGTGATTCCAGGGCGCTGGACGAGCAGTACTTC. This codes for CASSDSRALDEQYF.

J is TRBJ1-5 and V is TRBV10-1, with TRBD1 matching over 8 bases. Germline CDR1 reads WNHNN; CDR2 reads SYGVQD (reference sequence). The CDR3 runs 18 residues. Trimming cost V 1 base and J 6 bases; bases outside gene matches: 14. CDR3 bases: TGCGCCAGCAGTGAGTTGGACAGGGCAATGCTCCGCGTTCAGCCCCAGCATTTT. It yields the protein CASSELDRAMLRVQPQHF.

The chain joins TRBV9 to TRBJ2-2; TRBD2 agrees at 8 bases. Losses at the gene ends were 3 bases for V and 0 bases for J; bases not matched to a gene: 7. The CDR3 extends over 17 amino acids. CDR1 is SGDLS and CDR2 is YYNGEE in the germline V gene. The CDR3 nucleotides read TGTGCCAGCAGCGGTTCTAGCGGGTACTCGAACACCGGGGAGCTGTTTTTT. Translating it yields CASSGSSGYSNTGELFF.

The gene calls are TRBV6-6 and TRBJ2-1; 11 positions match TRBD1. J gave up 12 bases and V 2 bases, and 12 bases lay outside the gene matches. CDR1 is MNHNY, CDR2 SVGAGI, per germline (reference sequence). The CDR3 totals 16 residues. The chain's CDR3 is CASSYDEDRGRRGQFF. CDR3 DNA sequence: TGTGCCAGCAGTTACGACGAGGACAGGGGGCGCAGGGGGCAGTTCTTC.

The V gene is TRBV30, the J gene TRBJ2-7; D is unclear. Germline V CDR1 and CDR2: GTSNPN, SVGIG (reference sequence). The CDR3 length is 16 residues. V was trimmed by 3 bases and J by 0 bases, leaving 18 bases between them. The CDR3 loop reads CAWREGPHRTSYEQYF. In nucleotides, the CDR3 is TGTGCCTGGAGGGAAGGGCCCCATAGAACCTCCTACGAGCAGTACTTC. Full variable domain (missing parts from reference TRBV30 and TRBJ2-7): SQTIHQWPATLVQPVGSPLSLECTVEGTSNPNLYWYRQAAGRGLQLLFYSVGIGQISSEVPQNLSASRPQDRQFILSSKKLLLSDSGFYLCAWREGPHRTSYEQYFGPGTRLTVT.

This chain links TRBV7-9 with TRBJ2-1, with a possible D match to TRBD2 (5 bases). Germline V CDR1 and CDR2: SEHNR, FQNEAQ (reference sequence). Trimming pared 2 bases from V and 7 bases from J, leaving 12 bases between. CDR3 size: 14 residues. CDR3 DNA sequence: TGTGCCAGCAGCTTACCGTATGGCGGGAATGAGCAGTTCTTC. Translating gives CASSLPYGGNEQFF.

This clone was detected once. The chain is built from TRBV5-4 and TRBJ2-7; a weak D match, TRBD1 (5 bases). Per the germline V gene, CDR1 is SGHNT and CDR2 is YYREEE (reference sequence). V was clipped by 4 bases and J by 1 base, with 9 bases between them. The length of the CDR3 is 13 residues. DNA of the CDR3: TGTGCCAGCAGCAAAGACAGATCCTACGAGCAGTACTTC. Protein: CASSKDRSYEQYF. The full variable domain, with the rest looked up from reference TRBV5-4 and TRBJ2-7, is ETGVTQSPTHLIKTRGQQVTLRCSSQSGHNTVSWYQQALGQGPQFIFQYYREEENGRGNFPPRFSGLQFPNYSSELNVNALELDDSALYLCASSKDRSYEQYFGPGTRLTVT.

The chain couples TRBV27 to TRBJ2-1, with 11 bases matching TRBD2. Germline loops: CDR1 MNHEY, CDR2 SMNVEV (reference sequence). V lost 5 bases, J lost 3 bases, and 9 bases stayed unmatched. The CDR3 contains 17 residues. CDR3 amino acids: CASSGSLAGGYYNEQFF. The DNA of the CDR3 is TGTGCCAGCAGTGGGAGTCTAGCGGGAGGCTACTACAATGAGCAGTTCTTC.

As DNA, the CDR3 is TGTGCCAGCAGCTTAGAACTAGCGGGATCCACAGATACGCAGTATTTT. Its protein product is CASSLELAGSTDTQYF. The chain employs TRBV7-6 and TRBJ2-3, with 10 bases matching TRBD2. Trimming removed 1 base from V and 2 bases from J; junction bases left unmatched: 3. The germline V gene has CDR1 SGHVS and CDR2 FNYEAQ. This CDR3 is 16 amino acids long.

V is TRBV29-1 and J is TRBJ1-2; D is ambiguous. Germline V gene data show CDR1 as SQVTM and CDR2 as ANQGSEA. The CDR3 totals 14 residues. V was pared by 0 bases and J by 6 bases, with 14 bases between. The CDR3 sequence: CSVEEGHHTNGYTF. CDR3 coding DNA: TGCAGCGTTGAAGAGGGCCACCATACCAATGGCTACACCTTC.

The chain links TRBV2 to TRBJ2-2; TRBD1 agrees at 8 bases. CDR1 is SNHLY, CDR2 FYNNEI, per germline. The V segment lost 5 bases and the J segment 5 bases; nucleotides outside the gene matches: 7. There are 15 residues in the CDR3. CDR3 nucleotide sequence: TGTGCCAGCAGTCGATCAGGGGGCGCAACCGGGGAGCTGTTTTTT. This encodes CASSRSGGATGELFF.

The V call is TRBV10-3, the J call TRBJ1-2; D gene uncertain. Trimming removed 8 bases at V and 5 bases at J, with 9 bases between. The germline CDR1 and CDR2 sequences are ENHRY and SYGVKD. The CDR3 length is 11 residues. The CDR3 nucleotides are TGTGCCATCGCGGAGGGATATGGCTACACCTTC. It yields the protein CAIAEGYGYTF.

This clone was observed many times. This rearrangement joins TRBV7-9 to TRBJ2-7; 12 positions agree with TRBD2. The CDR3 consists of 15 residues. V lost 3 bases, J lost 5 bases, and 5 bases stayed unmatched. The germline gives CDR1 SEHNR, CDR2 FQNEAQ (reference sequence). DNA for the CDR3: TGTGCCAGCAGCTTTCCGACTAGCGGGAGCGACGAGCAGTACTTC. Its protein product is CASSFPTSGSDEQYF.

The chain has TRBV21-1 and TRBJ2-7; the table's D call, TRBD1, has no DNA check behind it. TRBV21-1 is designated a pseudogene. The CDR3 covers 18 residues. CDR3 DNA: TGTGCCAGCAGCAGGCCCTCAGGGGGAGCGAGAGAGACCTACGAGCAGTACTTC. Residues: CASSRPSGGARETYEQYF.

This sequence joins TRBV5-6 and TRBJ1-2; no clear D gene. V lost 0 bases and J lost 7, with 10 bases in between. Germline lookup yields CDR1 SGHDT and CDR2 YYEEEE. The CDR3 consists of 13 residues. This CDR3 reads CASSLVMPAGYTF. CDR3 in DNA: TGTGCCAGCAGCTTGGTAATGCCGGCTGGCTACACCTTC.

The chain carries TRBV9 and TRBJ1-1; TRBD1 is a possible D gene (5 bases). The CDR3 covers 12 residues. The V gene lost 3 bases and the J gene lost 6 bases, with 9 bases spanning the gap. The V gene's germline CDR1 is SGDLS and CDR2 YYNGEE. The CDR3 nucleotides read TGTGCCAGCAGCGGTCAGGGTTCTGAAGCTTTCTTT. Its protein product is CASSGQGSEAFF.

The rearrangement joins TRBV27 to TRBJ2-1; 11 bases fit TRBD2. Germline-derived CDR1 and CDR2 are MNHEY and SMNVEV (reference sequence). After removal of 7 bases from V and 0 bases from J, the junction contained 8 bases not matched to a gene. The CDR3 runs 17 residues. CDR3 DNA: TGTGCCAGCATGGGACTAGCGGACCCGAGCTCCTACAATGAGCAGTTCTTC. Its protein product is CASMGLADPSSYNEQFF.

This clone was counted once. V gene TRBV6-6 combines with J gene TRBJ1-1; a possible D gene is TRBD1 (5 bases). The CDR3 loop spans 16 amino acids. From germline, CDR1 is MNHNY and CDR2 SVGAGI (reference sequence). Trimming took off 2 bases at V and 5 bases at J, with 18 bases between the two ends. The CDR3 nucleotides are TGTGCCAGCAGTTACATGGGGGACCCTTCTGAGACTGAAGCTTTCTTT. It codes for CASSYMGDPSETEAFF.

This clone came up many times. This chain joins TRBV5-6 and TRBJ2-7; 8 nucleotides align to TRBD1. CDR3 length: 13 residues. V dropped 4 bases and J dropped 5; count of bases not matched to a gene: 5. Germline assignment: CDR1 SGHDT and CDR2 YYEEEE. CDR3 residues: CASSPGQGHEQYF. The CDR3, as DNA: TGTGCCAGCAGCCCTGGACAGGGCCACGAGCAGTACTTC.